The 12 T cell receptor beta chains below come from one sample, sequenced in a study of T-cell reconstitution after alpha-beta-depleted transplantation in children. During its preparation, the TCRbeta library received unique molecular identifiers. In TCRdb, the PCR reads were re-called with MiXCR into one record per CDR3 protein. Of 530,000 or so distinct CDR3 sequences listed, more than 20% are singletons. The specimen was PBMCs, collected before TCRalphabeta/CD19-depleted stem cell transplant. These receptors were taken from a boy less than two years old with Wiskott-Aldrich syndrome, due to receive a stem cell transplant.

The chain carries TRBV19 and TRBJ1-2; D gene unclear. The CDR3 runs 15 residues. CDR1 LNHDA and CDR2 SQIVND come from the germline V gene (reference sequence). Trimming took 4 bases from V and 4 from J, leaving 16 bases between them. Here the CDR3 DNA reads TGTGCCAGTAGTAGACTGACTGACACGGGCTATGGCTACACCTTC. It specifies CASSRLTDTGYGYTF.

The rearrangement uses TRBV18 and TRBJ1-2; 8 nucleotides agree with TRBD1. V dropped 3 bases and J dropped 7; count of bases not matched to a gene: 7. CDR1 KGHSH and CDR2 LQKENI come from the germline V gene. The CDR3 consists of 14 residues. CDR3: CASSPLEDRGGYTF. The CDR3 DNA is TGTGCCAGCTCACCCCTTGAAGACAGGGGTGGCTACACCTTC.

This clonotype came up a few times. V is TRBV7-2 and J is TRBJ2-1, with 10 bases lining up with TRBD2. Per germline, CDR1 SGHTA and CDR2 FQGNSA. After removal of 5 bases from V and 4 bases from J, the junction contained 8 bases not matched to a gene. CDR3 length: 16 residues. In DNA form, the CDR3 reads TGTGCCAGCAGCGCCACCGGGACTAGCGTTTACAATGAGCAGTTCTTC. Translated, it gives CASSATGTSVYNEQFF.

V usage is TRBV27 and J usage is TRBJ2-7, with 8 positions matching TRBD2. V was pared by 7 bases and J by 5 bases, with 16 bases of the junction left unmatched. Germline assignment: CDR1 MNHEY and CDR2 SMNVEV (reference sequence). The CDR3 has 16 residues. The CDR3 DNA reads as TGTGCCAGCACATTTCGGGTCGGGAGGGCACTCCACGAGCAGTACTTC. It encodes CASTFRVGRALHEQYF.

A few counts support this clonotype. The chain links TRBV6-1 to TRBJ2-7; D is unclear. Trimming pared 6 bases from V and 4 bases from J, leaving 10 bases between. The CDR3 covers 12 residues. In germline, CDR1 is MNHNS, CDR2 SASEGT. In DNA, the CDR3 is TGTGCCAGCAGCAGTCCAGATTACGAGCAGTACTTC. Its protein product is CASSSPDYEQYF.

This clonotype has at least ten counts. V usage is TRBV7-9 and J usage is TRBJ2-5; the D is unclear. The CDR3 length is 12 residues. Trimming took 5 bases from V and 3 from J, leaving 7 bases between them. Germline V gene sequence: CDR1 SEHNR, CDR2 FQNEAQ (reference sequence). The CDR3, as DNA: TGTGCCAGCAGCCCGTATGAAGAGACCCAGTACTTC. Amino acids: CASSPYEETQYF.

This chain connects TRBV27 to TRBJ2-1, with D possibly being TRBD1 (6 bases). Germline lookup yields CDR1 MNHEY and CDR2 SMNVEV (reference sequence). The V and J ends lost 7 bases and 0 bases respectively, with 10 bases between them. The CDR3 is made up of 14 amino acids. The CDR3 region is CASTGVGSYNEQFF. The CDR3 nucleotides are TGTGCCAGCACAGGGGTTGGCTCCTACAATGAGCAGTTCTTC.

This clonotype was picked up a small number of times. The chain recombines TRBV12-3 or TRBV12-4 with TRBJ2-3; 7 bases agree with TRBD2. After removal of 5 bases from V and 2 bases from J, the junction contained 10 bases not matched to a gene. The CDR3 totals 16 residues. The CDR3 DNA reads TGTGCCAGCAGTAGGGGAGGGAGTCTGGTCACAGATACGCAGTATTTT. Translating gives CASSRGGSLVTDTQYF.

The chain employs TRBV9 and TRBJ2-1; D is perhaps TRBD2 (5 bases). The CDR3 contains 16 residues. The ends were cut back, 0 bases at V and 8 bases at J, with 18 bases in the middle. Germline assignment: CDR1 SGDLS and CDR2 YYNGEE. CDR3 loop: CASSVAIGLAGDEQFF. The DNA of the CDR3 is TGTGCCAGCAGCGTAGCGATAGGACTTGCCGGCGATGAGCAGTTCTTC.

V and J are TRBV5-1 and TRBJ2-3; possible D gene TRBD2, 6 bases. Trimming removed 1 base at V and 0 bases at J, with 9 bases between. The germline gives CDR1 SGHRS, CDR2 YFSETQ. This CDR3 is built from 15 residues. The CDR3 region is CASSLPGESTDTQYF. The CDR3 DNA is TGCGCCAGCAGCTTGCCGGGGGAGAGCACAGATACGCAGTATTTT.

CDR3 DNA sequence: TGTGCCAGCAGCTTACTCCGGAGCAGCACAGATACGCAGTATTTT. Amino acids: CASSLLRSSTDTQYF. The V gene is TRBV7-8, the J gene TRBJ2-3; no firm D call. V lost 2 bases and J 0 bases, leaving 9 bases between the germline ends. The CDR3 is made up of 15 amino acids. Germline V gene lookup returns CDR1 SGHVS and CDR2 FQNEAQ.

The chain joins TRBV10-3 to TRBJ1-2, with TRBD1 matching over 8 bases. The CDR3 runs 13 residues. Per the germline V gene, CDR1 is ENHRY and CDR2 is SYGVKD. Trimming removed 7 bases from V and 7 bases from J; junction bases left unmatched: 8. CDR3 DNA sequence: TGTGCCATCACTAGAACAGGGGGAGGTGGCTACACCTTC. The encoded protein is CAITRTGGGGYTF.